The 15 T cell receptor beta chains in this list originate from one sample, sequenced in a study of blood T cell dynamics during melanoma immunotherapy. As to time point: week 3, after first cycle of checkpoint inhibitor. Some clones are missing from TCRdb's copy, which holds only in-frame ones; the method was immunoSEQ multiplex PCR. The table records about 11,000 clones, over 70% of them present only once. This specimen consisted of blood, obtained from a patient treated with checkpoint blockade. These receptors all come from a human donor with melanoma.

DNA for the CDR3: TGTGCCATCAGTGACGGGCAGGGAAACACTGAAGCTTTCTTT. This encodes CAISDGQGNTEAFF. The chain couples TRBV10-3 to TRBJ1-1; D is perhaps TRBD1 (5 bases). Germline CDR1 and CDR2: ENHRY and SYGVKD. The length of the CDR3 is 14 residues. V lost 3 bases and J lost 2, with 10 bases in between.

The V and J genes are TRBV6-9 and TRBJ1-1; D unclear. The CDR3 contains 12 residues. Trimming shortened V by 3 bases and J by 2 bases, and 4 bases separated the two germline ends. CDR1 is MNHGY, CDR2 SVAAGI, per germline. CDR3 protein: CASSYINTEAFF. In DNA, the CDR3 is TGTGCCAGCAGTTACATTAACACTGAAGCTTTCTTT.

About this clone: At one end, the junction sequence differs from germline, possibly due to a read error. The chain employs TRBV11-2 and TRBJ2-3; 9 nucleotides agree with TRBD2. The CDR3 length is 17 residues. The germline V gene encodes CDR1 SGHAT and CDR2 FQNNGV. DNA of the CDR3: TGCGCCAGCAGCCAAGAAGAAGGACTAGCGCTCACAGATACGCAGTATTTT. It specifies CASSQEEGLALTDTQYF.

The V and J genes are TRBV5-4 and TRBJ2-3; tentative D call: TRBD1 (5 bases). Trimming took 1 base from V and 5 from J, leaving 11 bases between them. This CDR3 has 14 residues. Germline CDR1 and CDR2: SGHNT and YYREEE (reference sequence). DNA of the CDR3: TGTGCCAGCAGCTTGCAGGGATTCGAAGATACGCAGTATTTT. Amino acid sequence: CASSLQGFEDTQYF.

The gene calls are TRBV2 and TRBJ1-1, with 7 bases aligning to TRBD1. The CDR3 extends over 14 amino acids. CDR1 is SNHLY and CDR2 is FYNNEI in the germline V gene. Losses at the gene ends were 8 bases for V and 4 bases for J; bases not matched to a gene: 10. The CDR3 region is CASCVDRATTEAFF. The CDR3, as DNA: TGTGCCAGCTGCGTTGACAGGGCGACCACTGAAGCTTTCTTT.

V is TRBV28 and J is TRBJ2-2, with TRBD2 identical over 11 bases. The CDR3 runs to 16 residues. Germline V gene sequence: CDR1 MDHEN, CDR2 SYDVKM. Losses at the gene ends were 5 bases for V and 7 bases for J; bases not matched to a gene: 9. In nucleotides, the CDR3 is TGTGCCAGCAGTCCCTCCGGGACTAGCGGTATCGGGGAGCTGTTTTTT. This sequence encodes CASSPSGTSGIGELFF.

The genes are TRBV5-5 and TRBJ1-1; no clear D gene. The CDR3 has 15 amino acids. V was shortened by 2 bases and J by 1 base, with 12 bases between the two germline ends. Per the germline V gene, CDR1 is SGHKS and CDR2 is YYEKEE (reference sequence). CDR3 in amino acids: CASSFIVQENTEAFF. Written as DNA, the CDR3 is TGTGCCAGCAGCTTCATTGTGCAGGAGAACACTGAAGCTTTCTTT. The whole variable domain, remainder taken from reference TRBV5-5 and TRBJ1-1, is DAGVTQSPTHLIKTRGQQVTLRCSPISGHKSVSWYQQVLGQGPQFIFQYYEKEERGRGNFPDRFSARQFPNYSSELNVNALLLGDSALYLCASSFIVQENTEAFFGQGTRLTVV.

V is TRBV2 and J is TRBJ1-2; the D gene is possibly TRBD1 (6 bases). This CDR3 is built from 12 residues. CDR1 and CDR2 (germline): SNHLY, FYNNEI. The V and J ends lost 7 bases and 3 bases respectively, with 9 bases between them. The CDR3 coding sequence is TGTGCCAGCACGGGGGCTTACTATGGCTACACCTTC. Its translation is CASTGAYYGYTF.

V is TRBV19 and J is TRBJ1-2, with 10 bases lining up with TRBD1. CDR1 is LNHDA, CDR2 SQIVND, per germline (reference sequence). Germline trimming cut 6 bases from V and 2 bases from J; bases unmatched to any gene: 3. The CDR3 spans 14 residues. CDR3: CASSDRGRNYGYTF. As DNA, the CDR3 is TGTGCCAGTAGCGACAGGGGGCGAAACTATGGCTACACCTTC.

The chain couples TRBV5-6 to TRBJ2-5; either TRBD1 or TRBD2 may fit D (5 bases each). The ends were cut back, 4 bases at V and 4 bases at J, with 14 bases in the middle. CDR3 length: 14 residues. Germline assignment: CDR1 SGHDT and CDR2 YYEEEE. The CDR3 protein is CASSGDLQAETQYF. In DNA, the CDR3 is TGTGCCAGCAGCGGGGACCTTCAGGCAGAGACCCAGTACTTC. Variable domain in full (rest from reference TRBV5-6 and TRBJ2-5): DAGVTQSPTHLIKTRGQQVTLRCSPKSGHDTVSWYQQALGQGPQFIFQYYEEEERQRGNFPDRFSGHQFPNYSSELNVNALLLGDSALYLCASSGDLQAETQYFGPGTRLLVL.

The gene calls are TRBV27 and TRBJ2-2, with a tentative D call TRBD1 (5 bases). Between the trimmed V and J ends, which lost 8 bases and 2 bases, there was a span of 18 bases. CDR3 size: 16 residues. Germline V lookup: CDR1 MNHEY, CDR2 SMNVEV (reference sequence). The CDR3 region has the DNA TGTGCCAGCTCCCGCGAAGGACATTTCAACACCGGGGAGCTGTTTTTT. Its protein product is CASSREGHFNTGELFF.

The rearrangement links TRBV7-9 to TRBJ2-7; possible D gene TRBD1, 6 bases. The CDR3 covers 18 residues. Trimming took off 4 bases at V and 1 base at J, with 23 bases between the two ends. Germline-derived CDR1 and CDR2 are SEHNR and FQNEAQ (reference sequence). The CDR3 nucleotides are TGTGCCAGCAGCTCCGCCACTGTTCACAGGGAGAGGTCCTACGAGCAGTACGTC. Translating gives CASSSATVHRERSYEQYV.

CDR3 DNA: TGTGCCAGCAGCTTGGGGGGCGGTCACAATGAGCAGTTCTTC. It specifies CASSLGGGHNEQFF. V is TRBV11-2 and J is TRBJ2-1; tentatively, D is TRBD1 or TRBD2 (6 bases each). Trimming left V 3 bases short and J 5 bases short, with 11 bases between. From germline, CDR1 is SGHAT and CDR2 FQNNGV. This CDR3 is built from 14 residues.

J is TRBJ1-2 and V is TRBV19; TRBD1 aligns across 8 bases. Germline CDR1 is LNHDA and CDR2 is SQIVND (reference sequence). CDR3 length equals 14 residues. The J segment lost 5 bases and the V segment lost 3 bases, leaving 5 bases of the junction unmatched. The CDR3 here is CASSIDRGYYGYTF. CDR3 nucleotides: TGTGCCAGTAGTATCGACAGGGGCTATTATGGCTACACCTTC.

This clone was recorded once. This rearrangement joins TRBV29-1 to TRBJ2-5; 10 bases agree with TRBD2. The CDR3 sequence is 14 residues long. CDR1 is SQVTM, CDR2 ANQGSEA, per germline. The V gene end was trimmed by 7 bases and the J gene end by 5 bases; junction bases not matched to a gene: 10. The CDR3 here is CSARSTSGKETQYF. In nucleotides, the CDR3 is TGCAGCGCCAGAAGTACTAGCGGGAAGGAGACCCAGTACTTC.